The clone carrying this TCR beta chain showed up just a few times. Its cognate antigen is unknown. Trimming took 5 bases from V and 1 from J; bases not matched to a gene: 12. The CDR3 is 17 residues long. From germline, CDR1 is MDHEN and CDR2 SYDVKM. This sample was taken from a study of T-cell memory formation after mild COVID-19. Study-level background: Clusters were largely donor specific. Study findings and constraints: CD4+ contracting clones lay mainly in CM and EM, CD8+ ones in EMRA.

From the 5' RACE reads, TCRdb called clonotypes with MiXCR, one entry per CDR3 protein. The sample holds approximately 290,000 distinct CDR3 sequences, approximately 19% seen once. This TCR came from a young man who had mild COVID-19 (a few samples of this study predate the infection). Cell type and time point are not known. This rearrangement joins TRBV28 to TRBJ1-2, with 8 nucleotides matching TRBD1. Sequenced sample: PBMCs or a T cell subset sorted from them (not recorded which). The CDR3: CASSGTWTGTLNYGYTF. As DNA, the CDR3 is TGTGCCAGCAGTGGGACGTGGACAGGGACCCTTAACTATGGCTACACCTTC.